This T cell receptor (beta chain) appears in the sequencing data of a study of shared clonotypes between healthy human individuals. Across the study: Each donor's CD8 memory used one plate, CD8 naive two, each CD4 subset three. General observations from the study: The study found roughly 5% of naive CD4 clonotypes shared across a handful of donors.

A split of CD4+ cells into CD45RA+ naive and CD45RA-negative memory subsets was performed. Concerning this clone itself: What it binds is not known. The same CDR3 also results from other DNA sequences found in this sample.

Germline CDR1 is KGHSH and CDR2 is LQKENI. V was trimmed by 3 bases and J by 3 bases, leaving 9 bases between them. This CDR3 spans 13 amino acids. Investigators spread the genomic DNA of each subset evenly over several immunoSEQ plates. Clones were read by immunoSEQ multiplex PCR, and TCRdb kept only the in-frame ones, dropping some. Of under 1,900,000 clones in the sample, roughly 98.5% were seen once. The receptor was derived from a man in his thirties or forties in good health. The sequenced sample was naive CD4+ T cells sorted from blood. The subset: CD45RA+ positively selected. The chain combines TRBV18 with TRBJ2-7; unclear D gene. DNA for the CDR3: TGTGCCAGCTCACCGACGAGTCTCTACGAGCAGTACTTC. Protein: CASSPTSLYEQYF.